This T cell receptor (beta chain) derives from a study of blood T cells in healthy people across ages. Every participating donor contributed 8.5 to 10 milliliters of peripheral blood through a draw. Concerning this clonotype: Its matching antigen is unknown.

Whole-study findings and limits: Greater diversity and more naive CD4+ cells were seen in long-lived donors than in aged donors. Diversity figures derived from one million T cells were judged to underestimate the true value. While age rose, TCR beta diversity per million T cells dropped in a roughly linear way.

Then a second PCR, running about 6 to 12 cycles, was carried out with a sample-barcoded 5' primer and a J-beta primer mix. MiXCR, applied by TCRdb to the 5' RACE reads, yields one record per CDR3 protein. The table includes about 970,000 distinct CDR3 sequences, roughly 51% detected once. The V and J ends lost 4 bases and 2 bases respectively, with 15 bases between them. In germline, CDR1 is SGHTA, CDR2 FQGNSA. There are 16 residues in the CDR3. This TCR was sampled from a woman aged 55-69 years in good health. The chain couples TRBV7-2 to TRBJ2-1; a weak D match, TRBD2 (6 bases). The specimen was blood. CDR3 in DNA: TGTGCCAGCAGCTGGGGGGACGACCTGCCCTACAATGAGCAGTTCTTC. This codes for CASSWGDDLPYNEQFF.